A single T cell receptor beta chain is shown here with its context. The entry originates in a study of blood T cell repertoires in COVID-19. Germline-derived CDR1 and CDR2 are SNHLY and FYNNEI. This CDR3 has 14 amino acids. The trim removed 7 bases at V and 4 bases at J, leaving 5 bases unmatched. Some clones are missing from TCRdb's copy, which holds only in-frame ones; the method was immunoSEQ multiplex PCR. The sample consists of 250,000 to 350,000 clones, approximately 81% of them appearing once. Grouping used clinical history reported by participants in a survey and questionnaire. The sequencing input was PBMCs or T cells enriched from blood (not recorded which). The chain is built from TRBV2 and TRBJ1-5; 9 positions match TRBD1. The sequence was collected from a woman aged 50 to 60 who had recovered from COVID-19. The CDR3 coding sequence is TGTGCCAGCACTACAGGGGGCTGGAATCAGCCCCAGCATTTT. Encoded protein: CASTTGGWNQPQHF.